This T cell receptor beta chain was captured in a study of T cell changes during pregnancy in multiple sclerosis. V was clipped by 6 bases and J by 4 bases; unmatched bases: 5. From germline, CDR1 is MGHDK and CDR2 SYGVNS. The CDR3 has 14 residues. The assay was immunoSEQ multiplex PCR, and TCRdb's table has in-frame clones only and misses some. The table includes approximately 60,000 clones, 90% to 95% detected once. The material sequenced was peripheral blood, taken before pregnancy. This chain connects TRBV25-1 to TRBJ1-1, with 10 bases identical to TRBD1. This TCR was recovered from a female donor with multiple sclerosis, enrolled in a pregnancy study. The chain's CDR3 is CASRDRGGSTEAFF. The CDR3 nucleotides read TGTGCCAGCAGGGACAGGGGGGGGAGCACTGAAGCTTTCTTT.